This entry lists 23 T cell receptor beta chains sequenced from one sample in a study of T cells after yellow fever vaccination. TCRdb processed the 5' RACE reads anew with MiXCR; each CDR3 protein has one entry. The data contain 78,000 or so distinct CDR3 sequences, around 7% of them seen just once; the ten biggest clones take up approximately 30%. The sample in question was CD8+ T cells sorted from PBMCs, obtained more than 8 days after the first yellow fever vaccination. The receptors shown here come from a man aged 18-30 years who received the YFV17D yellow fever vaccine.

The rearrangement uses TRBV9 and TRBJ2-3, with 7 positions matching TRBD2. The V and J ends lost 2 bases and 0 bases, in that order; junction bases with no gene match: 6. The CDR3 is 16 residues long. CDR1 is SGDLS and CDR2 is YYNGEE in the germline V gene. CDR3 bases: TGTGCCAGCAGCGTCCGCGGGGGAGCGAGCACAGATACGCAGTATTTT. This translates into CASSVRGGASTDTQYF.

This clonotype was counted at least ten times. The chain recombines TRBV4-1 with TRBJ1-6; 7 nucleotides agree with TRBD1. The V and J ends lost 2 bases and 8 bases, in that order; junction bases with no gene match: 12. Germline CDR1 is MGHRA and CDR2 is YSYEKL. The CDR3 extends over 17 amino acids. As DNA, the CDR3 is TGCGCCAGCAGCCAACATCTTGAAAGGGGGCGACATTCACCCCTCCACTTT. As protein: CASSQHLERGRHSPLHF.

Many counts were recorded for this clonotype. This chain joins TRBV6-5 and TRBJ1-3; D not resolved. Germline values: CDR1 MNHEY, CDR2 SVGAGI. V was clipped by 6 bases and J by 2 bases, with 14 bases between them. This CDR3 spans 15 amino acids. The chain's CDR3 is CASSPRWLPGNTIYF. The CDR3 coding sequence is TGTGCCAGCAGCCCTAGGTGGTTGCCTGGAAACACCATATATTTT.

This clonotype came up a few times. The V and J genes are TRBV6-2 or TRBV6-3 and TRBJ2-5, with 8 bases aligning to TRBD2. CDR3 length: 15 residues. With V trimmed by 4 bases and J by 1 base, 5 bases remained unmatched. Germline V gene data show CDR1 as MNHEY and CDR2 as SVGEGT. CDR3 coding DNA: TGTGCCAGCAGTTTGGCGGGGGGTATCCAAGAGACCCAGTACTTC. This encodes CASSLAGGIQETQYF.

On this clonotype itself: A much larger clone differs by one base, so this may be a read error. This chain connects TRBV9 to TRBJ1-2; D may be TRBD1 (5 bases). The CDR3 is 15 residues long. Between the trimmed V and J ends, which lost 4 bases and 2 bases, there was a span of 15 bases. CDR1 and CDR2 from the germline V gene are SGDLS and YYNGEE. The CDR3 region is CASSLGEGTNYGYTF. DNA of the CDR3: TGTGCCAGCAGCCTGGGGGAAGGAACGAACTATGGCTACACCTTC.

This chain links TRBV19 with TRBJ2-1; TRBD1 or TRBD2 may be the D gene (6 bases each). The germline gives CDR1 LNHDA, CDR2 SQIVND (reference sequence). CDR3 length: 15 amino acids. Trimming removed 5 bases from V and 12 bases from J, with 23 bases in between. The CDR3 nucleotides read TGTGCCAGTAGTCCGGGGGCGCCTCGTAATTCGGTGCAGTTCTTC. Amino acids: CASSPGAPRNSVQFF.

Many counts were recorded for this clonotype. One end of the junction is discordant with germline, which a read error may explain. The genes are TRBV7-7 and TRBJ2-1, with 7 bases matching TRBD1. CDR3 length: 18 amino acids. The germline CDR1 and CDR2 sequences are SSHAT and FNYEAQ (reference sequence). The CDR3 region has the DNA TGTGCTAGCAGCTTACGAGACAGGGCCCCGGAAGCCTACAATGAGCAGTTCTTC. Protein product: CASSLRDRAPEAYNEQFF.

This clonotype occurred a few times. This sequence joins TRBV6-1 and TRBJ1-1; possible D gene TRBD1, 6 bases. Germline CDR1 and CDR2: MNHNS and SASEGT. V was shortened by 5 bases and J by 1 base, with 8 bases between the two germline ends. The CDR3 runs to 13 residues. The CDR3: CASSKGGNTEAFF. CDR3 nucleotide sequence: TGTGCCAGCAGTAAGGGGGGGAACACTGAAGCTTTCTTT.

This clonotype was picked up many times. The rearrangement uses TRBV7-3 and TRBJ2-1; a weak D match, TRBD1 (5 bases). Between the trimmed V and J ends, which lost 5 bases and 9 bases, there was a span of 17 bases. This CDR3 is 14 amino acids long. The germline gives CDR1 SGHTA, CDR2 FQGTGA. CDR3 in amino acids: CASSPLGLQGEQFF. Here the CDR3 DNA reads TGTGCCAGCAGCCCCCTGGGGTTGCAGGGTGAGCAGTTCTTC.

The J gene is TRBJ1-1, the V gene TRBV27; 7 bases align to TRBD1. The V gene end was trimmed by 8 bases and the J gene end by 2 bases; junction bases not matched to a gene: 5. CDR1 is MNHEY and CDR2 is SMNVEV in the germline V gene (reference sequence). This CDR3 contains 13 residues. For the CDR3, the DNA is TGTGCCAGCTCAGGGACAGCAAACACTGAAGCTTTCTTT. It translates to CASSGTANTEAFF.

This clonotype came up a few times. CDR3 region: CASSLGPSGAFYEQYV. CDR3 sequence (DNA): TGCGCCAGCAGCTTGGGCCCTAGCGGGGCCTTCTACGAGCAGTACGTC. The gene calls are TRBV5-1 and TRBJ2-7; 9 nucleotides match TRBD2. CDR1 is SGHRS and CDR2 is YFSETQ in the germline V gene. V lost 0 bases, J lost 3 bases, and 7 bases stayed unmatched. The CDR3 contains 16 residues.

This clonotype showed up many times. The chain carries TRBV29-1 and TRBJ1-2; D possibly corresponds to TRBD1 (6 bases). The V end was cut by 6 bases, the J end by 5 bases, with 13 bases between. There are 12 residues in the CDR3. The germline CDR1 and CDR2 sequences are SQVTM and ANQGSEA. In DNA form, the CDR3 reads TGCAGCGTCCTGGACAGAGAGTATGGCTACACCTTC. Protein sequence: CSVLDREYGYTF.

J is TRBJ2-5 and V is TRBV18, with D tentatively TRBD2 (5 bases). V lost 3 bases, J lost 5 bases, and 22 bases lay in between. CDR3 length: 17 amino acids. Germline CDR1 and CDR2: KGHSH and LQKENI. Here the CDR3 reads CASSPLEGRSLFETQYF. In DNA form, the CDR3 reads TGTGCCAGCTCACCTCTCGAGGGTCGGAGCCTTTTCGAGACCCAGTACTTC. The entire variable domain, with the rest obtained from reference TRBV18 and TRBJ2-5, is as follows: NAGVMQNPRHLVRRRGQEARLRCSPMKGHSHVYWYRQLPEEGLKFMVYLQKENIIDESGMPKERFSAEFPKEGPSILRIQQVVRGDSAAYFCASSPLEGRSLFETQYFGPGTRLLVL.

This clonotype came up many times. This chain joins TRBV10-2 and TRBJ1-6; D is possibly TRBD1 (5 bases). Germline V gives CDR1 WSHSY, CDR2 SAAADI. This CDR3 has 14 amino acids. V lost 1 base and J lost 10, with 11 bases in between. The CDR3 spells CASSEWAGQSPLHF. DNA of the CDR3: TGCGCCAGCAGTGAGTGGGCAGGGCAGTCACCCCTCCACTTT.

The DNA for the CDR3 is TGTGCCAGTAGTATTCCGGGTAGGCCTTACACCGGGGAGCTGTTTTTT. This encodes CASSIPGRPYTGELFF. The chain is built from TRBV19 and TRBJ2-2; D remains ambiguous. CDR1 LNHDA and CDR2 SQIVND come from the germline V gene (reference sequence). Trimming pared 3 bases from V and 3 bases from J, leaving 14 bases between. The CDR3 has 16 amino acids.

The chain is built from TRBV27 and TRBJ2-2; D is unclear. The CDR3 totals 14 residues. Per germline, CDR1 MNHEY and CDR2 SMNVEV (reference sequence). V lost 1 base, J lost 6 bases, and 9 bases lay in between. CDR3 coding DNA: TGTGCCAGCAGTTTATTAGGCGGAGCCGGGGAGCTGTTTTTT. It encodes CASSLLGGAGELFF.

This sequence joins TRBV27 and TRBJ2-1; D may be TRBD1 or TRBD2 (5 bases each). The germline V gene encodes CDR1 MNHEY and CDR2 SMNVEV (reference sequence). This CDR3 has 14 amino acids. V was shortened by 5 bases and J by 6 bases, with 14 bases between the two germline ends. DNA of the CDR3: TGTGCCAGCAGTCTCACTACTGGGGGCAATGAGCAGTTCTTC. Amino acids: CASSLTTGGNEQFF.

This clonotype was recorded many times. This chain's CDR3 is CSVEDTQYF. In DNA, the CDR3 is TGCAGCGTTGAAGATACGCAGTATTTT. This chain links TRBV29-1 with TRBJ2-3, with D unresolved. Per germline, CDR1 SQVTM and CDR2 ANQGSEA. The V end was cut by 0 bases, the J end by 8 bases, with 0 bases between. The CDR3 has 9 amino acids.

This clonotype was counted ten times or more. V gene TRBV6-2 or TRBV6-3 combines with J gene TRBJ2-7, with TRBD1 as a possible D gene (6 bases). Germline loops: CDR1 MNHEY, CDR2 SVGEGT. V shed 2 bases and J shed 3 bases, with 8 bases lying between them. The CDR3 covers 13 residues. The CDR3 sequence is CASSYEGHYEQYV. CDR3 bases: TGTGCCAGCAGTTACGAGGGACACTACGAGCAGTACGTC.

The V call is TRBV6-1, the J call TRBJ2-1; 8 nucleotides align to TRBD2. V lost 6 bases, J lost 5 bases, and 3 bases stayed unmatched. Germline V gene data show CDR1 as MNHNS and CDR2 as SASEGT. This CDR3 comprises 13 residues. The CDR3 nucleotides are TGTGCCAGCAGCCATAGCGGGAACAATGAGCAGTTCTTC. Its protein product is CASSHSGNNEQFF.

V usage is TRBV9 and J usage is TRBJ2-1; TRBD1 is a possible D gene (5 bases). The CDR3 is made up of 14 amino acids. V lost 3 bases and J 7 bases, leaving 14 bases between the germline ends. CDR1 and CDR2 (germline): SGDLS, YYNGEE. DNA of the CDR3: TGTGCCAGCAGCGCCAAAGGTGGGGCGAATGAGCAGTTCTTC. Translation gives CASSAKGGANEQFF. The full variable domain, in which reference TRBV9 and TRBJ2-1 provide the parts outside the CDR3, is DSGVTQTPKHLITATGQRVTLRCSPRSGDLSVYWYQQSLDQGLQFLIQYYNGEERAKGNILERFSAQQFPDLHSELNLSSLELGDSALYFCASSAKGGANEQFFGPGTRLTVL.

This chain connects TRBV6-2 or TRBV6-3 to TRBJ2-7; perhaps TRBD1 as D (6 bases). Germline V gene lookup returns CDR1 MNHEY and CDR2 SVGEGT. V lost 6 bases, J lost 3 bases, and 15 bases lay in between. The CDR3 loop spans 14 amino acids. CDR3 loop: CASRSQGLDYEQYF. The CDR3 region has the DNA TGTGCCAGCAGGTCACAGGGTTTGGACTACGAGCAGTACTTC.

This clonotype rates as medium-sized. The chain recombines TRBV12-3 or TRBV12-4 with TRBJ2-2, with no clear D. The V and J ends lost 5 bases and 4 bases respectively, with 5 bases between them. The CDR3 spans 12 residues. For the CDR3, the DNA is TGTGCCAGCAGTCGATCCACCGGGGAGCTGTTTTTT. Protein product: CASSRSTGELFF.